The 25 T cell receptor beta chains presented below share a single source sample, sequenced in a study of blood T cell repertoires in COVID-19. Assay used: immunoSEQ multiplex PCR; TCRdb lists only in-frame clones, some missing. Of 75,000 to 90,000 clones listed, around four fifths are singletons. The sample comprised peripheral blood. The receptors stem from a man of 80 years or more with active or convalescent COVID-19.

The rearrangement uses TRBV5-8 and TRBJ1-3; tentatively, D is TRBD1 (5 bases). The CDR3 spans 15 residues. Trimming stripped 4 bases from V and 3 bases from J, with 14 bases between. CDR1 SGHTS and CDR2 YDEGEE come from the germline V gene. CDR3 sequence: CASSGRRQYGNTIYF. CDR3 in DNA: TGTGCCAGCAGCGGGCGCCGACAGTATGGAAACACCATATATTTT.

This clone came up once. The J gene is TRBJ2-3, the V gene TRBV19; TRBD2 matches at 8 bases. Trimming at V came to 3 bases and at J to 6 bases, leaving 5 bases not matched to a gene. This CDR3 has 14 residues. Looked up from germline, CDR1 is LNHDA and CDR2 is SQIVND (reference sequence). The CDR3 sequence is CASSIGGGADTQYF. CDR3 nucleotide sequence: TGTGCCAGTAGTATCGGGGGGGGAGCGGATACGCAGTATTTT.

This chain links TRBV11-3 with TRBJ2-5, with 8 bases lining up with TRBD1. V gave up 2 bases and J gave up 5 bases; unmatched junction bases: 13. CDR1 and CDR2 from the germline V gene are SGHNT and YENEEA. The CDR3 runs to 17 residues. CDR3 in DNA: TGTGCCAGCAGCTTATCAGGGGGCCCCGGTATCCCGGAGACCCAGTACTTC. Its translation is CASSLSGGPGIPETQYF.

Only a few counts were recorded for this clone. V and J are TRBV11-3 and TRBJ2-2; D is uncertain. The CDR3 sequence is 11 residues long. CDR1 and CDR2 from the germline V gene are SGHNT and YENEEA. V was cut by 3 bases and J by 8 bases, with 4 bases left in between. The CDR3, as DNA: TGTGCCAGCAGCTTGACTGGGGAGCTGTTTTTT. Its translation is CASSLTGELFF.

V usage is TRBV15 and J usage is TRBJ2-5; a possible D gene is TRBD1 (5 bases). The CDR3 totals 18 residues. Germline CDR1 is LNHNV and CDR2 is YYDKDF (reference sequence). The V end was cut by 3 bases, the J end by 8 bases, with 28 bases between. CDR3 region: CATSSRPWLDPGLNTQYF. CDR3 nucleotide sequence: TGTGCCACCAGCAGCCGTCCTTGGCTGGACCCAGGGCTGAATACCCAGTACTTC.

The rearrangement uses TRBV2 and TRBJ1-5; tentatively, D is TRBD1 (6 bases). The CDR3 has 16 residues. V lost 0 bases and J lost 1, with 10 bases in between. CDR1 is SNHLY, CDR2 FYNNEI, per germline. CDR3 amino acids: CASSEAWGRSNQPQHF. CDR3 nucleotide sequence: TGTGCCAGCAGTGAAGCCTGGGGGCGAAGCAATCAGCCCCAGCATTTT. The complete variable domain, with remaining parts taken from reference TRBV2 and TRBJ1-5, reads EPEVTQTPSHQVTQMGQEVILRCVPISNHLYFYWYRQILGQKVEFLVSFYNNEISEKSEIFDDQFSVERPDGSNFTLKIRSTKLEDSAMYFCASSEAWGRSNQPQHFGDGTRLSIL.

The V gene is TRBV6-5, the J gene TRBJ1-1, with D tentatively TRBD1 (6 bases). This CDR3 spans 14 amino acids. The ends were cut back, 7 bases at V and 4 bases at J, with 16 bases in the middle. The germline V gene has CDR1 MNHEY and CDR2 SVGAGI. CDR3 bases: TGTGCCAGCACCCGAGGGGGGGATCCCACTGAAGCTTTCTTT. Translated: CASTRGGDPTEAFF.

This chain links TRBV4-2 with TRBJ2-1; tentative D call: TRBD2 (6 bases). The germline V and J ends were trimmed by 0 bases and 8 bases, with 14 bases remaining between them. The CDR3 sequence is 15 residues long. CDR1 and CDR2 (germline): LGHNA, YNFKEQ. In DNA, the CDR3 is TGTGCCAGCAGCCAAGAGGGGAGGACCCACGATGAGCAGTTCTTC. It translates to CASSQEGRTHDEQFF.

This CDR3 reads CAGGGTDTQYF. For the CDR3, the DNA is TGTGCGGGGGGGGGCACAGATACGCAGTATTTT. V and J are TRBV12-3 or TRBV12-4 and TRBJ2-3; 7 bases are a match to TRBD2. CDR3 size: 11 residues.

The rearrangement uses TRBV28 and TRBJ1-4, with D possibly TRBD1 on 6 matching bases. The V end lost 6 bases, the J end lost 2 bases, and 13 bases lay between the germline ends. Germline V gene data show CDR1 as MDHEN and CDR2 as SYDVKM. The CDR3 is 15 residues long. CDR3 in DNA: TGTGCCAGCAGACCAACAGGGCACACTAATGAAAAACTGTTTTTT. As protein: CASRPTGHTNEKLFF.

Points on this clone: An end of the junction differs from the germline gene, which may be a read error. CDR3 in amino acids: CASSLAGGRYNEQFF. CDR3 coding DNA: TGTGCCAGCAGCCTAGCGGGGGGGCGATACAATGAGCAGTTCTTC. This sequence joins TRBV7-6 and TRBJ2-1; 12 bases fit TRBD2. The V gene's germline CDR1 is SGHVS and CDR2 FNYEAQ. The CDR3 contains 15 residues. Full variable domain (outside the CDR3, taken from reference TRBV7-6 and TRBJ2-1): GAGVSQSPRYKVTKRGQDVALRCDPISGHVSLYWYRQALGQGPEFLTYFNYEAQQDKSGLPNDRFSAERPEGSISTLTIQRTEQRDSAMYRCASSLAGGRYNEQFFGPGTRLTVL.

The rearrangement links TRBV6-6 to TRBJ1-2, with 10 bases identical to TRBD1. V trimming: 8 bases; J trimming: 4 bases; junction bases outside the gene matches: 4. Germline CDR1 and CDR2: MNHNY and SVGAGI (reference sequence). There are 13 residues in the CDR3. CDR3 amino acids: CASEGQGIYGYTF. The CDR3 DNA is TGTGCCAGCGAGGGACAGGGGATCTATGGCTACACCTTC.

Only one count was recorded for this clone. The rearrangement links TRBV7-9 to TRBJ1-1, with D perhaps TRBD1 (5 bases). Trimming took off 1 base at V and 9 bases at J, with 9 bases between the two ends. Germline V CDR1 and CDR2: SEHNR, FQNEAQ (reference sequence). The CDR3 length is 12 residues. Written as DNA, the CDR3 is TGTGCCAGCAGCTTAGAAGCAGGGAAAGCTTTCTTT. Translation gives CASSLEAGKAFF. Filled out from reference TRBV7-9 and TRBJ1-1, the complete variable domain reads DTGVSQNPRHKITKRGQNVTFRCDPISEHNRLYWYRQTLGQGPEFLTYFQNEAQLEKSRLLSDRFSAERPKGSFSTLEIQRTEQGDSAMYLCASSLEAGKAFFGQGTRLTVV.

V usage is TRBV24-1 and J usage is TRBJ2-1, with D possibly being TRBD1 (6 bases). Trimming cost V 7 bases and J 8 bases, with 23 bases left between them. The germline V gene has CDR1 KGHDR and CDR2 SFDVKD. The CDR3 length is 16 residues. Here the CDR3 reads CATSETGLWGLYEQFF. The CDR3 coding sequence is TGTGCCACCAGCGAAACAGGGTTATGGGGTTTGTATGAGCAGTTCTTC.

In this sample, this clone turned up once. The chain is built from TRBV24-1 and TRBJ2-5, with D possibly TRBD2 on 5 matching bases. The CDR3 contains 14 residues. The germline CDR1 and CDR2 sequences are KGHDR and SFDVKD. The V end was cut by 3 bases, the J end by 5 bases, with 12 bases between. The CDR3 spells CATSDPGEGETQYF. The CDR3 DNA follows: TGTGCCACCAGTGATCCCGGGGAAGGCGAGACCCAGTACTTC.

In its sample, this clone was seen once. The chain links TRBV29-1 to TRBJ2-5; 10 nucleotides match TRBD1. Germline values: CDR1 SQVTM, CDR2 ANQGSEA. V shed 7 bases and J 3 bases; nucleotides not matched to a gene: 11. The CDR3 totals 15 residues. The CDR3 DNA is TGCAGCGCCGTGCGGGACAGGGGACCGAAAGAGACCCAGTACTTC. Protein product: CSAVRDRGPKETQYF. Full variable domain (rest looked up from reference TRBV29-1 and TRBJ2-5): SAVISQKPSRDICQRGTSLTIQCQVDSQVTMMFWYRQQPGQSLTLIATANQGSEATYESGFVIDKFPISRPNLTFSTLTVSNMSPEDSSIYLCSAVRDRGPKETQYFGPGTRLLVL.

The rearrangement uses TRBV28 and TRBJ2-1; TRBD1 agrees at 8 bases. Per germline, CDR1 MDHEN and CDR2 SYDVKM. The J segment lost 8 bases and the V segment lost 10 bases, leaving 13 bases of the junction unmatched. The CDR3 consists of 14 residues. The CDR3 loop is CATRPGGAVDEQFF. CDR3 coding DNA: TGTGCCACCCGACCAGGGGGCGCGGTCGATGAGCAGTTCTTC. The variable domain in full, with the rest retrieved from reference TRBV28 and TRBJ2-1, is DVKVTQSSRYLVKRTGEKVFLECVQDMDHENMFWYRQDPGLGLRLIYFSYDVKMKEKGDIPEGYSVSREKKERFSLILESASTNQTSMYLCATRPGGAVDEQFFGPGTRLTVL.

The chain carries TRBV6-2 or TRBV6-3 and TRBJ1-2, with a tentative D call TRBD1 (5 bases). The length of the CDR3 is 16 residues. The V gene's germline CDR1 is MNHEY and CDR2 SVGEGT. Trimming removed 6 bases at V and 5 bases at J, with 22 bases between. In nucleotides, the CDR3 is TGTGCCAGCAGGCCTAGGTCCGGGTCAGGGCTATATGGCTACACCTTC. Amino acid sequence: CASRPRSGSGLYGYTF.

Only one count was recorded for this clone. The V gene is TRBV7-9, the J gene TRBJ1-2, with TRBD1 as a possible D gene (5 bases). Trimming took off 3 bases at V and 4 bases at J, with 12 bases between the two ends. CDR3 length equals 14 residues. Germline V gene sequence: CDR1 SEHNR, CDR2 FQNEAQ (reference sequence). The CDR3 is CASSLGGSSYGYTF. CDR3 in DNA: TGTGCCAGCAGCTTGGGGGGGAGTTCCTATGGCTACACCTTC. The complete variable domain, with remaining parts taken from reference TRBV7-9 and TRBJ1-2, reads DTGVSQNPRHKITKRGQNVTFRCDPISEHNRLYWYRQTLGQGPEFLTYFQNEAQLEKSRLLSDRFSAERPKGSFSTLEIQRTEQGDSAMYLCASSLGGSSYGYTFGSGTRLTVV.

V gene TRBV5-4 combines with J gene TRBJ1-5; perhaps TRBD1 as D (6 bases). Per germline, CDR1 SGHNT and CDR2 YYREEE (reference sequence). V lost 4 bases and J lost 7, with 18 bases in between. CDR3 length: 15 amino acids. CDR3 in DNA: TGTGCCAGCAGCATCAACGCAGGGGTAGGCCAGCCCCAGCATTTT. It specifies CASSINAGVGQPQHF.

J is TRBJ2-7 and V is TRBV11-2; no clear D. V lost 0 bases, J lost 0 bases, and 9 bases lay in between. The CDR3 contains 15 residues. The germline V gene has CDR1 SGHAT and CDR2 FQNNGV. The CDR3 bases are TGTGCCAGCAGCTTAGATAACCCCAGCTCCTACGAGCAGTACGTC. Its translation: CASSLDNPSSYEQYV.

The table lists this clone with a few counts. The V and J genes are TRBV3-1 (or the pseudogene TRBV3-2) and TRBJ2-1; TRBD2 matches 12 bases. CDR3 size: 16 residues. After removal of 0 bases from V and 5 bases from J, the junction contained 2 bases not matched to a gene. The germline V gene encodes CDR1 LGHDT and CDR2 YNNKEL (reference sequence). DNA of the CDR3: TGTGCCAGCAGCCAAGATCGGACTAGCGGGGACAATGAGCAGTTCTTC. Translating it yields CASSQDRTSGDNEQFF.

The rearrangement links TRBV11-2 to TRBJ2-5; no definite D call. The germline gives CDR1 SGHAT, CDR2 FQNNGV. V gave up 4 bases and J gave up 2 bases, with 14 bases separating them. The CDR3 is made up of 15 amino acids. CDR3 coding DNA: TGTGCCAGCAGCTCCGCATGGGCTACTCAAGAGACCCAGTACTTC. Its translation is CASSSAWATQETQYF.

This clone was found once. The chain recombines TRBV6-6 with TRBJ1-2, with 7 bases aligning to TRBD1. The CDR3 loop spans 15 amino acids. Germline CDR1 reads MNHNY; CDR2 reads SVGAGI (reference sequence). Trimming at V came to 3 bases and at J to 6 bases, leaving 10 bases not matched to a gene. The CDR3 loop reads CASSYNPDRQHGYTF. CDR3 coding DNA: TGTGCCAGCAGTTATAATCCGGACAGGCAACATGGCTACACCTTC.

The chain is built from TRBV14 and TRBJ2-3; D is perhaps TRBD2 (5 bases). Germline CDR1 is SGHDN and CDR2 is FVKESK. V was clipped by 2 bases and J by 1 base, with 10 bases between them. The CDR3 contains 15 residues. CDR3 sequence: CASSQWGVGTDTQYF. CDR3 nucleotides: TGTGCCAGCAGCCAATGGGGAGTGGGCACAGATACGCAGTATTTT.